These 18 T cell receptor beta chains originate from one sample sequenced in a study of neoadjuvant anti-PD-1 for oral cavity cancer. This table comes from immunoSEQ multiplex PCR, and its TCRdb copy is limited to in-frame clones, with some not included. The sample lists 60,000 to 75,000 clones, 80% to 90% occurring once. The material was PBMCs, obtained before nivolumab (anti-PD-1) treatment. These receptors were taken from a person aged 35-79 years with oral cavity squamous cell carcinoma.

V is TRBV11-2 and J is TRBJ2-3; D possibly corresponds to TRBD2 (6 bases). Germline assignment: CDR1 SGHAT and CDR2 FQNNGV. This CDR3 spans 15 amino acids. V was cut by 5 bases and J by 5 bases, with 17 bases left in between. CDR3 protein: CASSPTSRSGDTQYF. CDR3 bases: TGTGCCAGCAGCCCGACTAGTAGATCTGGAGATACGCAGTATTTT.

The chain uses TRBV9 and TRBJ2-5; 8 positions agree with TRBD2. The CDR3 contains 14 residues. With 5 bases clipped from V and 3 bases from J, the junction kept 6 bases outside the gene matches. Germline values: CDR1 SGDLS, CDR2 YYNGEE. CDR3 residues: CASSTGTREETQYF. CDR3 DNA: TGTGCCAGCAGTACCGGGACTAGGGAAGAGACCCAGTACTTC. The full variable domain, rest sourced from reference TRBV9 and TRBJ2-5, is DSGVTQTPKHLITATGQRVTLRCSPRSGDLSVYWYQQSLDQGLQFLIQYYNGEERAKGNILERFSAQQFPDLHSELNLSSLELGDSALYFCASSTGTREETQYFGPGTRLLVL.

This chain joins TRBV29-1 and TRBJ1-1; D perhaps matches TRBD1 (5 bases). Deletions cut 8 bases from V and 1 base from J, with 14 bases between. Germline loops: CDR1 SQVTM, CDR2 ANQGSEA. This CDR3 contains 13 residues. The CDR3 loop is CSSLWGGNTEAFF. In DNA form, the CDR3 reads TGCAGCTCCCTCTGGGGCGGGAACACTGAAGCTTTCTTT.

This clone was seen only once. This chain connects TRBV4-1 to TRBJ2-3; TRBD2 aligns across 14 bases. Germline V gives CDR1 MGHRA, CDR2 YSYEKL. This CDR3 contains 16 residues. After removal of 3 bases from V and 4 bases from J, the junction contained 3 bases not matched to a gene. The CDR3 bases are TGCGCCAGCAGCCAGCAGACTAGCGGGGGGGCAGATACGCAGTATTTT. It encodes CASSQQTSGGADTQYF.

This chain uses TRBV2 with TRBJ2-3, with D possibly matching TRBD2 (6 bases). Trimming pared 5 bases from V and 0 bases from J, leaving 12 bases between. Looked up from germline, CDR1 is SNHLY and CDR2 is FYNNEI. This CDR3 is built from 15 residues. CDR3 coding DNA: TGTGCCAGCAGTTCGGGCGGGATTAGCACAGATACGCAGTATTTT. Amino acids: CASSSGGISTDTQYF.

The sample holds a few counts of this clone. The genes are TRBV7-9 and TRBJ1-2; D call uncertain. V dropped 5 bases and J dropped 8 bases, with 15 bases sitting between them. Germline CDR1 reads SEHNR; CDR2 reads FQNEAQ (reference sequence). The CDR3 sequence is 13 residues long. Here the CDR3 reads CASSPVNKEGYTF. The CDR3 DNA reads TGTGCCAGCAGCCCCGTTAATAAGGAGGGCTACACCTTC.

The genes are TRBV9 and TRBJ2-7, with D perhaps TRBD1 (5 bases). With 0 bases removed from V and 2 bases from J, the gap between germline ends came to 15 bases. Germline V gene lookup returns CDR1 SGDLS and CDR2 YYNGEE. This CDR3 comprises 16 residues. Here the CDR3 reads CASSVAQGSATYEQYF. The CDR3 DNA follows: TGTGCCAGCAGCGTAGCTCAGGGATCGGCTACCTACGAGCAGTACTTC.

The table lists this clone with a few counts. The chain is built from TRBV30 and TRBJ1-4; maybe TRBD1 (5 bases). V dropped 1 base and J dropped 8 bases, with 11 bases sitting between them. The CDR3 covers 13 residues. Germline V gene sequence: CDR1 GTSNPN, CDR2 SVGIG (reference sequence). CDR3 loop: CAWSAGHLEKLFF. The CDR3, as DNA: TGTGCCTGGAGTGCCGGACATTTGGAAAAACTGTTTTTT.

The chain combines TRBV7-9 with TRBJ1-6; maybe TRBD1 (5 bases). The V gene's germline CDR1 is SEHNR and CDR2 FQNEAQ (reference sequence). Trimming stripped 2 bases from V and 10 bases from J, with 15 bases between. CDR3 size: 15 residues. The CDR3 nucleotides are TGTGCCAGCAGCTTAAGGGGACTGGAGGGCTCACCCCTCCACTTT. This sequence encodes CASSLRGLEGSPLHF. Supplemented by reference TRBV7-9 and TRBJ1-6, the full variable domain reads DTGVSQNPRHKITKRGQNVTFRCDPISEHNRLYWYRQTLGQGPEFLTYFQNEAQLEKSRLLSDRFSAERPKGSFSTLEIQRTEQGDSAMYLCASSLRGLEGSPLHFGNGTRLTVT.

The gene calls are TRBV13 and TRBJ2-7, with TRBD2 matching over 9 bases. Unmatched junction bases numbered 8, after V lost 3 bases and J lost 5 bases. The germline V gene has CDR1 PRHDT and CDR2 FYEKMQ (reference sequence). The CDR3 is 15 residues long. This chain's CDR3 is CASSFVSGRSDEQYF. CDR3 nucleotides: TGTGCCAGCAGCTTTGTAAGCGGGAGGTCTGACGAGCAGTACTTC.

The chain is built from TRBV6-5 and TRBJ1-4; the D is unclear. Deletions cut 10 bases from V and 1 base from J, with 13 bases between. CDR1 is MNHEY, CDR2 SVGAGI, per germline. The CDR3 consists of 14 residues. CDR3 nucleotide sequence: TGTGCCACCGGGCCATTTGGAACTAATGAAAAACTGTTTTTT. Encoded protein: CATGPFGTNEKLFF.

The V and J genes are TRBV19 and TRBJ2-5; D unclear. The V end was cut by 0 bases, the J end by 7 bases, with 15 bases between. This CDR3 has 15 amino acids. The germline V gene encodes CDR1 LNHDA and CDR2 SQIVND (reference sequence). The DNA of the CDR3 is TGTGCCAGTAGTATAGAAATAGGCAGGCCGTGGACCCAGTACTTC. Amino acids: CASSIEIGRPWTQYF.

The CDR3 loop reads CSVEGRGHSTEAFF. The CDR3 DNA is TGCAGCGTTGAAGGAAGGGGGCATAGCACTGAAGCTTTCTTT. V and J are TRBV29-1 and TRBJ1-1, with 7 bases matching TRBD1. Germline V gene data show CDR1 as SQVTM and CDR2 as ANQGSEA. J gave up 4 bases and V 1 base, and 6 bases lay outside the gene matches. The CDR3 totals 14 residues.

This sequence joins TRBV4-1 and TRBJ2-7; 7 bases match TRBD2. CDR3 length: 15 amino acids. V dropped 1 base and J dropped 9; count of bases not matched to a gene: 12. Germline V lookup: CDR1 MGHRA, CDR2 YSYEKL. In DNA form, the CDR3 reads TGCGCCAGCAGCCAAGTTGGGGGGGGGATCGAGTGGCAGTACTTC. Encoded protein: CASSQVGGGIEWQYF.

This clone was counted a few times. The genes are TRBV19 and TRBJ1-1, with TRBD1 matching 7 bases. CDR1 is LNHDA and CDR2 is SQIVND in the germline V gene (reference sequence). The V and J ends lost 6 bases and 0 bases, in that order; junction bases with no gene match: 10. The CDR3 is 16 residues long. CDR3 sequence (DNA): TGTGCCAGTAGCGTTCGACAGGGCTCATTGAACACTGAAGCTTTCTTT. Its translation: CASSVRQGSLNTEAFF.

The chain joins TRBV6-1 to TRBJ1-4, with D possibly TRBD1 on 5 matching bases. Trimming removed 8 bases at V and 6 bases at J, with 13 bases between. CDR3 length equals 13 residues. CDR1 and CDR2 from the germline V gene are MNHNS and SASEGT. CDR3 sequence (DNA): TGTGCCAGCGGTACAGGAAGAGATGAAAAACTGTTTTTT. Protein sequence: CASGTGRDEKLFF.

J is TRBJ1-1 and V is TRBV14, with 7 nucleotides matching TRBD1. Germline CDR1 is SGHDN and CDR2 is FVKESK. Germline trimming cut 4 bases from V and 0 bases from J; bases unmatched to any gene: 2. This CDR3 is built from 14 residues. This CDR3 is CASSLQGMNTEAFF. CDR3 nucleotide sequence: TGTGCCAGCAGCCTACAGGGGATGAACACTGAAGCTTTCTTT.

The chain is built from TRBV1 and TRBJ2-3. TRBV1 corresponds to a pseudogene. The length of the CDR3 is 12 residues. The chain's CDR3 is CTSSHTGRWQYF. In nucleotides, the CDR3 is TGCACCAGCAGCCACACGGGACGATGGCAGTATTTT.